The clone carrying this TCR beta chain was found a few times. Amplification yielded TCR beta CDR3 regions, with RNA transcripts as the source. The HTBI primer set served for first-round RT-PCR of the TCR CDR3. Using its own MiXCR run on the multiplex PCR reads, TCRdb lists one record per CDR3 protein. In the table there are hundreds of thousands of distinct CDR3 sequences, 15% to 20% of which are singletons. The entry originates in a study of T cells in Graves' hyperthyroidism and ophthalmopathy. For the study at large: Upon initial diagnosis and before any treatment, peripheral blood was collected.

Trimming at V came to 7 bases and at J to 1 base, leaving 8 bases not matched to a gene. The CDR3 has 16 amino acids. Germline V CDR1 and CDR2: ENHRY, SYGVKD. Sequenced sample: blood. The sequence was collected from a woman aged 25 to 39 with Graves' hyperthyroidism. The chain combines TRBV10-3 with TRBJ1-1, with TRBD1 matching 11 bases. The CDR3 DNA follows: TGTGCCATCACCCGGACAGGGGGCCTCTCGAACACTGAAGCTTTCTTT. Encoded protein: CAITRTGGLSNTEAFF.